This T cell receptor (beta chain) is drawn from a study of T-cell reconstitution after alpha-beta-depleted transplantation in children. Preparation of the TCRbeta library was carried out with unique molecular identifiers. TCRdb redid the calling of the PCR reads with MiXCR, one entry per CDR3 protein. The table records approximately 400,000 distinct CDR3 sequences, roughly a tenth of them present only once. V gave up 0 bases and J gave up 1 base, with 11 bases separating them. Germline assignment: CDR1 SGHDN and CDR2 FVKESK. The CDR3 totals 16 residues. The TCR was taken from a human donor who donated a stem cell graft to a child with acute myeloid leukemia. The specimen comprised PBMCs from the stem cell graft donor, sampled from the stem cell graft. V usage is TRBV14 and J usage is TRBJ2-3; no clear D. The CDR3 nucleotides are TGTGCCAGCAGCCAAGATAGGTCGTTTCGCACAGATACGCAGTATTTT. Translated: CASSQDRSFRTDTQYF.